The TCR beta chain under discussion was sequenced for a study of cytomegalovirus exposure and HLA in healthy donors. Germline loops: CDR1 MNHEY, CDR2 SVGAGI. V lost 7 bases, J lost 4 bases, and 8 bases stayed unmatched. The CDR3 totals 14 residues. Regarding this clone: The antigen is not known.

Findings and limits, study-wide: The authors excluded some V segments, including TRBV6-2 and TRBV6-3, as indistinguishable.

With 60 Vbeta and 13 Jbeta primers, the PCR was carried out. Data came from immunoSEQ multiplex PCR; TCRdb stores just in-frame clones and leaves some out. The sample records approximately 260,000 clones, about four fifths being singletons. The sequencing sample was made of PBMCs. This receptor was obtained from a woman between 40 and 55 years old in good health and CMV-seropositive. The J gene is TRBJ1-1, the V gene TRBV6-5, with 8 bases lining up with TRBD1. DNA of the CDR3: TGTGCCAGCATATTACAGGGGGTTGTCACTGAAGCTTTCTTT. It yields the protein CASILQGVVTEAFF.